A single sample is the source of the 3 T cell receptor beta chains below, sequenced in a study of tumor-infiltrating lymphocytes in primary liver carcinoma. In addition to blood RNA drawn from unsorted whole blood, germline DNA was extracted. A primer matching the constant region was used to make TCR beta cDNA from approximately 520 ng of total RNA. Slightly modified ARM-PCR served as the procedure for the TCR beta libraries. These libraries came from three rounds of nested multiplex PCR. The study ran its first two PCR rounds for approximately 10 cycles each, using TRBV1-TRBV30 forward primers and a C-beta reverse primer. TCRdb re-derived calls from the multiplex PCR reads in MiXCR, one entry per CDR3 protein. This sample has 310,000 or so distinct CDR3 sequences, with 65% found just once. What was sequenced was peripheral blood. The receptors stem from a man in his forties with primary liver carcinoma and hepatitis B virus infection.

The table lists this clonotype with many counts. This may arise from a read error, as a much more abundant clone is one base away. A read error is likely, as this CDR3 ends without the conserved phenylalanine or tryptophan. The chain is built from TRBV11-2 and TRBJ2-7; D is unresolved. Germline assignment: CDR1 SGHAT and CDR2 FQNNGV. The CDR3 is 16 residues long. The V end lost 4 bases, the J end lost 3 bases, and 19 bases lay between the germline ends. The CDR3 loop is CASSSSFEEIFYEQYL. In DNA, the CDR3 is TGTGCCAGCAGCTCCTCTTTCGAGGAGATTTTCTACGAGCAGTACCTC.

V usage is TRBV5-1 and J usage is TRBJ1-2; D not resolved. The CDR3 is 14 residues long. Trimming cost V 0 bases and J 8 bases, with 14 bases left between them. Germline-derived CDR1 and CDR2 are SGHRS and YFSETQ. The CDR3 nucleotides are TGCGCCAGCAGCTTGGTGACCGCCGCTGGGGGCTACACCTTC. It translates to CASSLVTAAGGYTF. Complete variable domain (other parts from reference TRBV5-1 and TRBJ1-2): KAGVTQTPRYLIKTRGQQVTLSCSPISGHRSVSWYQQTPGQGLQFLFEYFSETQRNKGNFPGRFSGRQFSNSRSEMNVSTLELGDSALYLCASSLVTAAGGYTFGSGTRLTVV.

Turning to this clonotype: In this CDR3 the conserved last residue, phenylalanine or tryptophan, is missing, so a read error is likely. V usage is TRBV6-5 and J usage is TRBJ2-7, with D hard to call. This CDR3 spans 15 amino acids. The germline V gene encodes CDR1 MNHEY and CDR2 SVGAGI. CDR3 residues: CASSYSLQSSHEQYS. The CDR3 bases are TGTGCCAGCAGTTACTCGTTACAGTCCTCCCACGAGCAGTACTCC.